This entry concerns a single T cell receptor (beta chain). The ends were cut back, 8 bases at V and 1 base at J, with 8 bases in the middle. CDR3 size: 13 residues. Per the germline V gene, CDR1 is MNHNS and CDR2 is SASEGT. TCRdb's table, derived via immunoSEQ multiplex PCR, lists solely in-frame clones and lacks some. This sample has tens of thousands of clones; 90% to 95% occur once, and the top ten carry around 2.4%. The sample belongs to a study of T cell changes during pregnancy in multiple sclerosis. The origin of this receptor is a female donor in good health, enrolled as a control in a pregnancy study. The material sequenced was peripheral blood, taken in the third trimester of pregnancy. V gene TRBV6-1 combines with J gene TRBJ2-2; D is ambiguous. The CDR3, as DNA: TGTGCCAGCTCGCTAGAGAACACCGGGGAGCTGTTTTTT. Translating gives CASSLENTGELFF.